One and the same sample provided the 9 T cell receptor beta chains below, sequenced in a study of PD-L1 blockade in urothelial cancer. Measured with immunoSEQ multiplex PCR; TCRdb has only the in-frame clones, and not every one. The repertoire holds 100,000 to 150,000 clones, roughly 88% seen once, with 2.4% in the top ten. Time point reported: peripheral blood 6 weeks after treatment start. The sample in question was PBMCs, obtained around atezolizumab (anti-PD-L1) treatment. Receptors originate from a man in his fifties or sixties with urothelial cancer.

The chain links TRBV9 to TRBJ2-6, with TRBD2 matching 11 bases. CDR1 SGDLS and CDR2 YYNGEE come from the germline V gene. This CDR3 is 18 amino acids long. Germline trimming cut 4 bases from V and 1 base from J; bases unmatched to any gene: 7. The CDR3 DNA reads TGTGCCAGCAGCCCCAATAGCGGGGGGGGTTCTGGGGCCAACGTCCTGACTTTC. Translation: CASSPNSGGGSGANVLTF.

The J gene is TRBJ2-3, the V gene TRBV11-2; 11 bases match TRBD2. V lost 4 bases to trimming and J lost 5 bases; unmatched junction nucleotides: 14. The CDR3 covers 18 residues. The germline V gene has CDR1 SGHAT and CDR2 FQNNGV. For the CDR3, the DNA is TGTGCCAGCAGCTCTCGGGGTAGCGGGAGGGCCGGTAAAGATACGCAGTATTTT. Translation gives CASSSRGSGRAGKDTQYF. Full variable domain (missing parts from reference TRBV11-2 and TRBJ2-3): EAGVAQSPRYKIIEKRQSVAFWCNPISGHATLYWYQQILGQGPKLLIQFQNNGVVDDSQLPKDRFSAERLKGVDSTLKIQPAKLEDSAVYLCASSSRGSGRAGKDTQYFGPGTRLTVL.

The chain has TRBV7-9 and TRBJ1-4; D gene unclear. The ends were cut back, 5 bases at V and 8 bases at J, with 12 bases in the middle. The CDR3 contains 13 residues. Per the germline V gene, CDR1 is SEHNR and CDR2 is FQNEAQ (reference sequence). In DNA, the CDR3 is TGTGCCAGCAGCGGTCGGCCACAGGAAAAACTGTTTTTT. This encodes CASSGRPQEKLFF. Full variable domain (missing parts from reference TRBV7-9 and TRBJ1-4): DTGVSQNPRHKITKRGQNVTFRCDPISEHNRLYWYRQTLGQGPEFLTYFQNEAQLEKSRLLSDRFSAERPKGSFSTLEIQRTEQGDSAMYLCASSGRPQEKLFFGSGTQLSVL.

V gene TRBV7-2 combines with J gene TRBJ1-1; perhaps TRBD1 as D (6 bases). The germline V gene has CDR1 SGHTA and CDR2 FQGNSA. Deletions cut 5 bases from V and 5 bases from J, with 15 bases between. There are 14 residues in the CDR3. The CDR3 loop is CASSPREGVTEAFF. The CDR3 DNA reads TGTGCCAGCAGCCCAAGGGAGGGGGTTACTGAAGCTTTCTTT.

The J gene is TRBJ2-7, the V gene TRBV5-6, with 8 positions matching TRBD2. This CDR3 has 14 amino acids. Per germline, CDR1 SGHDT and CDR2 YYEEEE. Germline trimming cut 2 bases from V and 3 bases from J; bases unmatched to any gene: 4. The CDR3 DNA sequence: TGTGCCAGCAGCTTTCAGGGGACTAGCTACGAGCAGTACTTC. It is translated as CASSFQGTSYEQYF.

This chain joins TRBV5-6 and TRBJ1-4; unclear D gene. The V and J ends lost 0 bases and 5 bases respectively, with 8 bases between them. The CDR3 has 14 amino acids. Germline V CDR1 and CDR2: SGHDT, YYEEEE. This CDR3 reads CASSLAILNEKLFF. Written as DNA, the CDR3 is TGTGCCAGCAGCTTGGCCATACTCAATGAAAAACTGTTTTTT.

The CDR3 protein is CASTRQFNSPLHF. In nucleotides, the CDR3 is TGTGCCAGTACTCGACAGTTTAATTCACCCCTCCACTTT. The rearrangement uses TRBV19 and TRBJ1-6; D may be TRBD1 (5 bases). V lost 7 bases, J lost 6 bases, and 10 bases lay in between. The CDR3 runs 13 residues. Germline CDR1 is LNHDA and CDR2 is SQIVND (reference sequence).

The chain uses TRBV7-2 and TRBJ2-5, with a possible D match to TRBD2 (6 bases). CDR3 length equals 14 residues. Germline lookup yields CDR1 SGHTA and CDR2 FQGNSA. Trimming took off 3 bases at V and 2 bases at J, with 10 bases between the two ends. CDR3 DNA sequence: TGTGCCAGCAGCTTCGTCGCGGGGCAAGAGACCCAGTACTTC. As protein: CASSFVAGQETQYF.

The DNA for the CDR3 is TGCGCCAGCAGCTTAAGGGTAGCGGGAGGTGGGTACGAGCAGTACTTC. Protein sequence: CASSLRVAGGGYEQYF. The chain carries TRBV5-1 and TRBJ2-7; 10 bases agree with TRBD2. CDR1 SGHRS and CDR2 YFSETQ come from the germline V gene. The CDR3 has 16 residues. Trimming cost V 2 bases and J 4 bases; bases outside gene matches: 9.